This TCR beta chain derives from a study of blood T cell repertoires in COVID-19. Study details: COVID-19 samples collected from the United States, Italy and Spain covered acute and convalescent phases.

As regards this clone: Distinct nucleotide sequences in the sample also encode this CDR3.

Authors' methods: Amplification of reference gene primers was used by the study to estimate nucleated cell counts. The assay was immunoSEQ multiplex PCR, and TCRdb's table has in-frame clones only and misses some. The D gene and trimming were derived from the DNA, and the V and J assignments and clone size from that table. The sample holds a few hundred thousand clones, 89% seen once. Material for sequencing was peripheral blood. The clonotype comes from a man aged 35-49 years with acute or convalescent COVID-19.

CDR3 loop: CASSLGRNTEAFF. The CDR3 bases are TGTGCCAGCAGTTTAGGGAGGAACACTGAAGCTTTCTTT. This sequence joins TRBV27 and TRBJ1-1; D is undetermined. V lost 2 bases and J lost 1, with 5 bases in between. CDR3 length equals 13 residues. Germline V CDR1 and CDR2: MNHEY, SMNVEV (reference sequence).